Sequencing of this TCR beta chain was carried out in a study of shared clonotypes between healthy human individuals. Findings and limits, study-wide: A few donors shared around 5.1% of their naive CD4 clonotypes. Sequencing depth was a factor that was expected to affect clonotype sharing among donors.

Every immunoSEQ plate was one replicate of a subset's evenly spread DNA. Sequencing was performed with immunoSEQ multiplex PCR; in TCRdb, only in-frame clones are kept and a portion is missing. In the table there are about 680,000 clones, around 90% of which are singletons. Naive CD8 cells lacked CD45RO, underwent positive selection for CCR7 and left out terminally differentiated effector memory CD45RA+ cells. In the case of this clone: Antigen: not known.

The germline V and J ends were trimmed by 4 bases and 0 bases, with 22 bases remaining between them. The germline gives CDR1 MDHEN, CDR2 SYDVKM. The CDR3 totals 19 residues. Input material: naive CD8+ T cells sorted from blood. This TCR derives from a man aged 25-45 years in good health. The rearrangement joins TRBV28 to TRBJ1-5; tentatively, D is TRBD1 (6 bases). The CDR3 DNA reads as TGTGCCAGCAGTTCCGTACAGGGTCCTACCTTATTTAGCAATCAGCCCCAGCATTTT. Protein product: CASSSVQGPTLFSNQPQHF.